Listed below are T cell receptor beta chains from one sample, sequenced in a study of PD-1 blockade in classical Hodgkin lymphoma. Only in-frame clones appear in the TCRdb table, and some are missing; sequencing was by immunoSEQ multiplex PCR. The sample lists tens of thousands of clones; around 90% were seen once. The sample consisted of peripheral blood mononuclear cells (PBMCs), taken before the fourth cycle of nivolumab. The receptors shown here come from a human donor with classical Hodgkin lymphoma. The conserved cysteine and the conserved F or W are not part of the CDR3 here. Each record gives: J gene, D gene, V gene, CDR3 protein. The D gene is left open where the match is weak.

TRBJ2-1 | TRBD2 | TRBV6-6 | ASSLTSGSSEQF
TRBJ1-2 | NA | TRBV4-1 | ASSQWGGEGYGYT
TRBJ2-1 | NA | TRBV30 | AWRRDPYNEQF
TRBJ2-7 | NA | TRBV10-2 | ASSAEPTYEQY
TRBJ2-1 | NA | TRBV13 | ASSPEGPGGNEQF
TRBJ2-7 | NA | TRBV6-1 | ASSEGRTLSYEQY
TRBJ2-6 | NA | TRBV5-5 | ASSLGDSGANVLT
TRBJ1-5 | NA | TRBV6-5 | ASSYRVGNQPQH
TRBJ2-5 | TRBD1 | TRBV7-9 | ASSLGQGPEETQY
TRBJ2-7 | TRBD1 | TRBV5-1 | ASSPMTGAYEQY
TRBJ2-3 | NA | TRBV12-2 | ASRLARGTTKSGLWPHTQY
TRBJ1-4 | TRBD1 | TRBV7-9 | ASSLQGEVDEKLF
TRBJ2-2 | NA | TRBV6-5 | ASRTQRTNTGELF
TRBJ2-5 | TRBD2 | TRBV18 | ASSPPGRAHRKQETQY
TRBJ2-1 | TRBD2 | TRBV27 | ASSLTGGSYNEQF
TRBJ2-1 | TRBD2 | TRBV5-4 | ASSLEPGGSNEQF
TRBJ2-4 | NA | TRBV19 | ASSTPPGAKGAKNIQY
TRBJ2-5 | TRBD2 | TRBV6-1 | ASSEAWLAEQETQY
TRBJ1-1 | TRBD1 | TRBV15 | ATSSSGGEAF
TRBJ2-5 | NA | TRBV20-1 | SARAEETQY
TRBJ2-5 | NA | TRBV13 | AGSHQGRETQY
TRBJ1-1 | TRBD1 | TRBV11-2 | ASSLGGTGVNTEAF
TRBJ1-5 | NA | TRBV7-6 | ASSLTDERGNQPQH
TRBJ2-1 | NA | TRBV5-8 | ASSLAGDNEQF
TRBJ2-3 | NA | TRBV15 | ATSRDLEDTQY
TRBJ2-5 | NA | TRBV6-5 | ASSYLGSMETQY
TRBJ2-3 | TRBD2 | TRBV28 | ASSSSLLAGGSDTQY
TRBJ2-2 | TRBD2 | TRBV7-3 | ASSLNAVASGKNTGELF
TRBJ2-3 | NA | TRBV5-5 | ASSSPAGTTDTQY
TRBJ1-4 | NA | TRBV5-8 | ASSFAEYEKLF
TRBJ1-1 | NA | TRBV7-9 | ASSSRQEEAF
TRBJ2-3 | TRBD2 | TRBV13 | ASSSPSGRDPDTQY
TRBJ1-4 | TRBD1 | TRBV28 | ASSSPGTGLEKLF
TRBJ2-3 | NA | TRBV28 | ASSLILGPDTQY
TRBJ1-3 | NA | TRBV7-8 | ASSLEWGKQASGNTIY
TRBJ2-3 | NA | TRBV7-9 | ASSSTTDTQY
TRBJ2-3 | NA | TRBV6-1 | ASSGQVHTDTQY
TRBJ1-2 | NA | TRBV28 | ASSLQTYGYT
TRBJ2-7 | NA | TRBV2 | ASWETALSYEQY
TRBJ2-3 | NA | TRBV5-1 | ASSPRQEGDTQY
TRBJ2-1 | TRBD2 | TRBV7-2 | ASSPSGGVYNEQF
TRBJ2-3 | NA | TRBV27 | ASSFLPTTGDTQY
TRBJ2-4 | NA | TRBV15 | ATSVVETGTGIQY
TRBJ2-5 | NA | TRBV9 | ASSQGSRETQY
TRBJ2-2 | TRBD1 | TRBV6-5 | ATESGQGYGELF
TRBJ2-7 | NA | TRBV7-8 | ASSLVGLRSYEQY
TRBJ1-6 | TRBD1 | TRBV11-1 | ASSKDRDSPLH
TRBJ2-1 | TRBD1 | TRBV19 | ASSDRTGKSYNEQF
TRBJ1-2 | TRBD1 | TRBV27 | ASSRDRGERGYT
TRBJ1-2 | TRBD1 | TRBV19 | ASTHPGQGTYGYT
TRBJ2-7 | NA | TRBV5-1 | ASSPQGSGYEQY
TRBJ1-5 | NA | TRBV2 | ASRDRSSNQPQH
TRBJ2-2 | TRBD1 | TRBV19 | ASSIGQGPNTGELF
TRBJ2-3 | TRBD2 | TRBV25-1 | ARRISRGGITDTQY
TRBJ2-1 | NA | TRBV28 | ASSLDNSYNEQF